This TCR beta chain was observed in a study of PD-1 blockade in classical Hodgkin lymphoma. Brentuximab vedotin exposure varied, and every patient relapsed after autologous stem cell transplantation. As to this clone: Its antigen is currently unknown.

The study's findings and limits: According to reports, newly diagnosed patients had lower baseline TCR diversity than healthy donors, and relapsed/refractory patients had lower baseline TCR diversity still. For complete responders, baseline diversity was comparable to that of newly diagnosed patients.

Some clones are missing from TCRdb's copy, which holds only in-frame ones; the method was immunoSEQ multiplex PCR. The top ten clones hold 9.2% of a sample with roughly 140,000 clones, approximately 81% of them seen once. Specimen: peripheral blood mononuclear cells (PBMCs), collected before the second cycle of nivolumab. The source is a human donor with classical Hodgkin lymphoma.

The DNA of the CDR3 is TGTGCCAGCAGCTTTTCTAGCGGGTCGAACACCGGGGAGCTGTTTTTT. Its translation: CASSFSSGSNTGELFF. The V call is TRBV7-3, the J call TRBJ2-2, with 8 bases that match TRBD2. From germline, CDR1 is SGHTA and CDR2 FQGTGA. V lost 3 bases, J lost 0 bases, and 3 bases stayed unmatched. The CDR3 contains 16 residues.